Listed below are T cell receptor beta chains from one sample, sequenced in a study of cytomegalovirus exposure and HLA in healthy donors. The protocol was immunoSEQ multiplex PCR, while the TCRdb copy is restricted to in-frame clones and leaves out a portion. Among approximately 68,000 clones listed, 75% were seen once. Sequenced sample: PBMCs. These receptor sequences come from a woman in her 30s in good health and CMV-seropositive. CDR3s include the opening cysteine and the closing phenylalanine or tryptophan.

>TRBV5-1|16
CASSLSLGGGRNTIYF
>TRBV20-1|9
CSARLGYTF
>TRBV29-1|16
CSVEGGKALIVYEQYF
>TRBV2|16
CASSEGVLGAGETQYF
>TRBV18|14
CASSSRDREETQYF
>TRBV7-6|16
CASSSSSSGRNNEQFF
>TRBV28|11
CASRSGSEQYF
>TRBV15|15
CATSRDYSRTDTQYF
>TRBV29-1|14
CSVDRSGTYNEQFF
>TRBV10-3|15
CAISGTGGSGNTIYF
>TRBV2|16
CASSQRLAGGQETQYF
>TRBV30|13
CAWNREPLREQYF
>TRBV6-1|17
CASSGPGQGAFFYGYTF
>TRBV7-9|14
CASSLQTGPVEQYF
>TRBV4-2|15
CASSQDSSGSYEQYF